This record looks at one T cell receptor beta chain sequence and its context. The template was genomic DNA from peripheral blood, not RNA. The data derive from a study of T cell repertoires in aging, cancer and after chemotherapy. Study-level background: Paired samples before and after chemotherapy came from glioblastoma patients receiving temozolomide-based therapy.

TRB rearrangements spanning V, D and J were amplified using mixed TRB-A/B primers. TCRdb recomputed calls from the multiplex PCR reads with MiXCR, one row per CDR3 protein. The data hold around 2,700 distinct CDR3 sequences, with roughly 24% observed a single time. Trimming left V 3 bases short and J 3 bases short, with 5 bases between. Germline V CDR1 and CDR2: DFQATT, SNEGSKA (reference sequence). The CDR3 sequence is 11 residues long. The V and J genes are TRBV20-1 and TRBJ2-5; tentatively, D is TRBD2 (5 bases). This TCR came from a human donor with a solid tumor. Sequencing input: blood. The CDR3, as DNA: TGCAGTGCTAGCGGGAAAGAGACCCAGTACTTC. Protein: CSASGKETQYF.